This T cell receptor (beta chain) was documented in a study of CD8 T cells in ankylosing spondylitis. Researchers built TCR beta libraries using quantitative 5'-RACE with molecular barcodes. TCRdb processed the 5' RACE reads anew with MiXCR; each CDR3 protein has one entry. The sample has under 950,000 distinct CDR3 sequences, roughly 19% seen once. Regarding the study as a whole: There was reportedly significant enrichment of clones that were disease-linked in matched ankylosing spondylitis synovial fluid. Some motif variants had been reported before (in reactive arthritis synovial fluid and blood). A motif of under 10 highly homologous TCR beta variants was seen as apparently characteristic of ankylosing spondylitis blood.

V was pared by 0 bases and J by 11 bases, with 16 bases between. CDR3 length: 14 amino acids. Germline V gene lookup returns CDR1 MNHEY and CDR2 SVGAGI. To note about this clonotype: Antigen specificity is unknown.

This sequence was found in a male donor with ankylosing spondylitis. The specimen sequenced was blood, either unsorted or a sorted T cell fraction (not recorded which). The gene calls are TRBV6-5 and TRBJ1-1, with D unclear. DNA of the CDR3: TGTGCCAGCAGTTACTCCGAAGGAATGATGGGGGCTTTCTTT. Its protein product is CASSYSEGMMGAFF.